This is a list of T cell receptor beta chains from one sample in a study of shared clonotypes between healthy human individuals. The data were produced by immunoSEQ multiplex PCR, yet TCRdb's version contains in-frame clones alone and is incomplete. The table records over a million clones, about 76% of them present only once. The specimen was memory CD4+ T cells sorted from blood. Receptors originate from a man aged 18-30 years in good health. CDR3s leave out the opening cysteine and the closing phenylalanine or tryptophan. Size is stated for part of the rows, as once, few or many counts, or as a class when the clone is expanded.

v_gene	j_gene	len	abundance	CDR3aa
TRBV5-1	TRBJ2-1	11	.	ASSLSWRNEQF
TRBV28	TRBJ1-3	12	.	ASSLYGARNTIY
TRBV15	TRBJ1-2	12	.	ATTDRLANYGYT
TRBV19	TRBJ2-1	14	.	ASGITGTGGNNEQF
TRBV9	TRBJ1-1	12	.	ASSPQGPNTEAF
TRBV5-4	TRBJ2-2	15	.	ASSLGSGRAGGGELF
TRBV11-2	TRBJ2-5	13	few	ASSLGSALQETQY
TRBV7-8	TRBJ2-3	10	.	ASSLDEDTQY
TRBV5-4	TRBJ2-7	13	.	ASSSFGLPIYEQY
TRBV5-1	TRBJ1-3	14	.	ASSRNGASSGNTIY
TRBV7-2	TRBJ1-3	12	.	ASSLGLSGNTIY
TRBV7-3	TRBJ2-3	13	.	ASSLFSGLTDTQY
TRBV2	TRBJ2-7	12	.	ASSGEGLSDEQY
TRBV18	TRBJ1-1	10	few	ASSETENEAF
TRBV28	TRBJ2-7	14	.	ASSLTGTGSPYEQY
TRBV5-1	TRBJ2-3	14	.	ASSLAPGLGEDTQY
TRBV2	TRBJ2-7	11	few	ASSAYGNYEQY
TRBV28	TRBJ1-4	12	.	ASRRGSTNEKLF
TRBV5-4	TRBJ2-3	13	.	ASSLDAGGADTQY
TRBV5-8	TRBJ2-2	15	.	ASSLTLKGTNTGELF